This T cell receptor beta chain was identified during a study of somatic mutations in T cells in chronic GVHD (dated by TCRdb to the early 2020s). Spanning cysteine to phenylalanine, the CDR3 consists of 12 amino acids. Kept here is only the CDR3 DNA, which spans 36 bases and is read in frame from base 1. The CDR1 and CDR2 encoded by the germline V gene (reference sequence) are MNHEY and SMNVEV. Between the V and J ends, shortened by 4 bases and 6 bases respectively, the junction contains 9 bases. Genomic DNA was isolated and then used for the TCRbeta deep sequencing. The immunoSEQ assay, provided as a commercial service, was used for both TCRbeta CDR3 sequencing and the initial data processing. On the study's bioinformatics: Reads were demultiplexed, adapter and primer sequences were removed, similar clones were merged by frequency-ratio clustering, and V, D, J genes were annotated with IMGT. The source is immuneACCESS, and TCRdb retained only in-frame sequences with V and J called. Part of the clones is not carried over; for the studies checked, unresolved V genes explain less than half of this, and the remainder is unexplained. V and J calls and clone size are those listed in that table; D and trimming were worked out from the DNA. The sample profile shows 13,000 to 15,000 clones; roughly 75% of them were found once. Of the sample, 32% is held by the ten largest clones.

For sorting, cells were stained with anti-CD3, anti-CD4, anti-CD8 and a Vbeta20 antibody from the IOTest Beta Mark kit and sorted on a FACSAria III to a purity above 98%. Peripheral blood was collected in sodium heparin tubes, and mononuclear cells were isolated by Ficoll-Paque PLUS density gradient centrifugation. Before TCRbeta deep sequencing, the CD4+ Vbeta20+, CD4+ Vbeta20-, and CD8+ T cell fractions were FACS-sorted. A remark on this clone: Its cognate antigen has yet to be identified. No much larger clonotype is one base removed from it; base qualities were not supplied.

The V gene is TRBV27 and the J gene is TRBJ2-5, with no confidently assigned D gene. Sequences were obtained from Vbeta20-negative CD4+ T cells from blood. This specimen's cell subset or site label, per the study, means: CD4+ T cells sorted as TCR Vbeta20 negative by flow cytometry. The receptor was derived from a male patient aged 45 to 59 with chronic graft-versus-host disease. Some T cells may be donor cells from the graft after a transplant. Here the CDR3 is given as CASSSAVKTQYF. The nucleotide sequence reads TGTGCCAGCAGTTCGGCGGTGAAGACCCAGTACTTC.